This TCR beta chain was sequenced during a study of blood T cells in healthy people across ages (dated by TCRdb to 2015 to 2017). About the study as a whole: Template switching captured roughly one uniquely barcoded TCR beta cDNA molecule per two T cells in model experiments. Age-related changes in TCR beta repertoire diversity were measured in the study by deep sequencing normalized with unique cDNA molecular identifiers. Donors were grouped into four age groups: young (average roughly 16 years), middle-aged (39), aged (approximately 67) and long-lived (less than 85). Using the same blood draw, the study looked at two additional independent replicas of 1 million unique cDNA reads for two donors, one aged 18 to 30 and the other aged 80 or older.

Donors were a few dozen systemically healthy Caucasian individuals from Russia aged roughly 6 to 95 years. Each donor gave approximately 9.4 milliliters of peripheral blood, drawn into EDTA-treated Vacutainer tubes. Ficoll-Paque density-gradient centrifugation was used to isolate PBMCs, with at least 6.5 million obtained per sample. Total RNA was extracted from PBMCs with Trizol reagent, with at least 6 micrograms obtained per sample. For every donor, flow cytometry on a PBMC aliquot measured the percentage of naive CD45RAhigh/CD27high T cells. The library relied on 5' RACE. Sequencer: Illumina HiSeq 2500. A second PCR of about 6 to 11 cycles was run with a J-beta primer mix and a sample-barcoded 5' primer. A template-switch 5' adaptor carrying 12 random nucleotides introduced a unique molecular identifier onto each TCR beta cDNA molecule. At least 2.5 million CDR3-containing paired-end reads were obtained from each sample. The Mint cDNA synthesis kit, primed by a TRBC-specific oligonucleotide, was used to synthesize first-strand cDNA from all RNA. Following uracil-DNA glycosylase treatment, a first 18-cycle PCR with universal primers M1SS and BC2_uni_R was performed on all cDNA. As for the original processing: For normalization, 1 million high-quality reads were randomly selected from each sample, with every read carrying a distinct molecular identifier. Instead of being binned into consensus sequences, reads with shared molecular identifiers were discarded. MiTCR, set to a Q25 quality threshold and the strictest error-elimination algorithm, was used for CDR3 identification, clonotype clustering and error correction. A nonparametric unseen species model using Euler transformation provided a lower-bound estimate of total TCR beta diversity. The public reads were reprocessed in TCRdb via fastp at Q25 and MiXCR, keeping in-frame beta chains. Merged by CDR3 protein, the rows form single entries marked with the most common genes and DNA. The authors' filters were not applied to this entry. Present in this sample are about 540,000 distinct CDR3 sequences, about 24% of which were seen just once. The ten largest clones represent just under 9% of the sample.

The junction shows trimming of 3 bases on V and 1 base on J, plus 10 bases between the germline ends. The CDR3, cysteine through phenylalanine, is 14 amino acids long. Only CDR3 DNA is held: 42 bases, read in frame from base 1. From the germline V gene, CDR1 is SGHTA and CDR2 is FQGNSA. What the study reported, not specific to this receptor: As age increased, observed TCR beta diversity per million T cells dropped in a roughly linear way, and a significant reduction was already evident by age 40. Since profiling was done on bulk unsorted PBMCs, naive and antigen-experienced compartments could not be conclusively compared. A strong correlation was found between observed TCR beta diversity and the percentage of naive T cells measured by flow cytometry. The CMV infection status of donors was not known, potentially confounding age-related changes in expanded clonotypes. Estimates of total diversity from one million sequenced T cells were regarded as lower bounds and underestimates. Compared with the aged group, the long-lived group had more naive CD4+ T cells, fewer expanded clones and increased TCR diversity, a pattern suggesting age selection.

Remarks on this clonotype: Which antigen it targets is not known. Base qualities were left out, and no much larger clone turns up one base away.

These data also featured in a second study, about T cells of mothers and their children. The second investigation adds: Nine systemically healthy Caucasian individuals, comprising three mothers and their six children, were included as donors. cDNA synthesis consumed the entire amount of extracted RNA, loaded at about 1.5 ug RNA in each 15 ul reaction. In the second PCR, the M1S primer added sample barcodes and 2-4 random nucleotides. Each mother yielded over 9.5 million TCR beta CDR3 reads and each child about 3 million reads. TCR recombination output is similarly shaped by thymic selection in related and unrelated pairs, with a minor effect exerted by inherited differences. Normalized repertoire overlap in related mother-child pairs was always slightly higher than in unrelated mother-child pairs, but the difference was never significant. No persistent microchimeric T cell clones were detected, at a sensitivity of roughly 99 clones per million clonotypes. To look for features that set related mother-child pairs apart from unrelated individuals, the researchers ran deep NGS to compare the TCR beta repertoires of mothers and children. On average, the children were roughly 10 +/- 4 years old, while the mothers were around 40 +/- 4 years old. Libraries were sequenced on Illumina HiSeq 2000 with 100+100 nt paired-end reads after adapter ligation with NEBNext reagents. To avoid cross-contamination, the mother libraries and the child libraries were prepared a month apart and sequenced in separate runs. For each donor, between roughly 500,000 and 2,300,000 distinct TCR beta clonotypes were identified. Naive TCR beta clonotypes were estimated from low-frequency clonotypes matched to each donor's FACS-determined naive share, without sorting.

The rearranged segments are TRBV7-2 and TRBJ2-7, with the D call tentatively TRBD1 or TRBD2, each fitting 5 bases. The receptor's source is a boy between 10 and 17 years old in good health. Sample: blood. The CDR3 region reads CASSFDSGSYEQYF. Here is the DNA: TGTGCCAGCAGCTTTGACAGCGGATCCTACGAGCAGTACTTC.